The 4 T cell receptor beta chains below come from one sample, sequenced in a study of CD8 T cells in Susac syndrome. Reverse transcription of roughly 0.45 to 1 ug RNA was carried out with random hexamers. One entry per CDR3 protein, called by TCRdb with MiXCR from the immunoSEQ multiplex PCR reads. This sample has 200,000 to 300,000 distinct CDR3 sequences, with 93% found just once. Input material: CD4+ T cells from PBMCs. The receptor source for this set is a human donor with multiple sclerosis.

This rearrangement joins TRBV3-1 to TRBJ1-5, with D perhaps matching TRBD1 (6 bases). CDR1 is LGHDT and CDR2 is YNNKEL in the germline V gene (reference sequence). The CDR3 totals 15 residues. The V gene lost 3 bases and the J gene lost 2 bases, with 11 bases spanning the gap. The CDR3 nucleotides are TGTGCCAGCAGCCAGGGGGCGTTGGGCAATCAGCCCCAGCATTTT. It yields the protein CASSQGALGNQPQHF.

The chain recombines TRBV11-2 with TRBJ1-1, with no clear D. Per germline, CDR1 SGHAT and CDR2 FQNNGV. This CDR3 is 13 amino acids long. Between the trimmed V and J ends, which lost 2 bases and 10 bases, there was a span of 14 bases. The CDR3 protein is CASSLSREGPAFF. Written as DNA, the CDR3 is TGTGCCAGCAGCTTATCTCGCGAGGGCCCAGCTTTCTTT.

The J gene is TRBJ1-1, the V gene TRBV18; no definite D call. Looked up from germline, CDR1 is KGHSH and CDR2 is LQKENI. The CDR3 consists of 14 residues. The germline V and J ends were trimmed by 3 bases and 5 bases, with 13 bases remaining between them. The CDR3 is CASSPQYAYTEAFF. CDR3 bases: TGTGCCAGCTCACCTCAATACGCTTATACTGAAGCTTTCTTT.

The chain employs TRBV3-1 and TRBJ1-3; TRBD1 might be the D (6 bases). V was shortened by 10 bases and J by 4 bases, with 14 bases between the two germline ends. This CDR3 region has 13 residues. Germline V gives CDR1 LGHDT, CDR2 YNNKEL (reference sequence). The CDR3 sequence is CATAGGNGNTIYF. The CDR3 DNA reads TGTGCCACCGCGGGGGGCAACGGAAACACCATATATTTT.